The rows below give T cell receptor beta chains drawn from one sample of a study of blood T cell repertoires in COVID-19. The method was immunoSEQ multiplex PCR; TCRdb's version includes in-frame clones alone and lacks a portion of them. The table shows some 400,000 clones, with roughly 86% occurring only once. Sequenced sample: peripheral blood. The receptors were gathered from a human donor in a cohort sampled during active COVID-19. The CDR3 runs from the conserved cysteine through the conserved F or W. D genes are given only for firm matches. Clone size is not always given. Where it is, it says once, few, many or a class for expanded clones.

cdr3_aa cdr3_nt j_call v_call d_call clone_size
CASSLSLTGRTEAFF TGCGCCAGCAGCCTTTCCTTGACAGGGCGCACTGAAGCTTTCTTT TRBJ1-1 TRBV4-1 TRBD1 -
CASSHAGDSSYNEQFF TGTGCCAGCAGCCACGCCGGAGACAGCTCCTACAATGAGCAGTTCTTC TRBJ2-1 TRBV7-6 - -
CAISEGQRTDTQYF TGTGCCATCAGTGAGGGGCAGCGCACAGATACGCAGTATTTT TRBJ2-3 TRBV10-3 - once
CASSLHLITTSYEQYF TGTGCCAGCAGCCTCCACCTAATCACGACTTCCTACGAGCAGTACTTC TRBJ2-7 TRBV28 - -
CASSPGAGKYNEQFF TGTGCCAGCAGCCCCGGGGCGGGGAAATACAATGAGCAGTTCTTC TRBJ2-1 TRBV5-6 - -
CASSRTGGFYGYTF TGTGCCAGCAGCCGGACAGGGGGCTTCTATGGCTACACCTTC TRBJ1-2 TRBV7-9 TRBD1 -
CASSFFSRDNHEQYF TGTGCCAGCAGCTTTTTCTCCCGGGACAACCACGAGCAGTACTTC TRBJ2-7 TRBV5-5 - many
CAGQRRGTDTQYF TGTGCCGGCCAGCGGAGGGGTACAGATACGCAGTATTTT TRBJ2-3 TRBV5-4 - -
CASSLFGGGETQYF TGTGCCAGCAGCTTGTTTGGGGGAGGAGAGACCCAGTACTTC TRBJ2-5 TRBV5-6 - -
CASSEAQSEQYF TGCGCCAGCAGCGAGGCTCAAAGCGAGCAGTACTTC TRBJ2-7 TRBV5-1 - -
CASSDSSGGTDTQYF TGTGCCAGCAGTGACTCAAGCGGGGGCACAGATACGCAGTATTTT TRBJ2-3 TRBV6-4 TRBD2 many